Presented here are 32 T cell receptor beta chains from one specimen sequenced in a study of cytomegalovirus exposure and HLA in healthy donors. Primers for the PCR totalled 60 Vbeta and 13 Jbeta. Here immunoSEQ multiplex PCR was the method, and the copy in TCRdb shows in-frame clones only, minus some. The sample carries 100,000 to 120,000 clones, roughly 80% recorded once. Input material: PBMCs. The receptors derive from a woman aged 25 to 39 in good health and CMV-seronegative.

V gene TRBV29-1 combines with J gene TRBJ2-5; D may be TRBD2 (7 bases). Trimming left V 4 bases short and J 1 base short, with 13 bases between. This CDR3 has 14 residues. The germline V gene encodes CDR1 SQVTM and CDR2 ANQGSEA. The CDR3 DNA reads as TGCAGCGTTGCGGGGGCGGGGGTCCAAGAGACCCAGTACTTC. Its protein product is CSVAGAGVQETQYF.

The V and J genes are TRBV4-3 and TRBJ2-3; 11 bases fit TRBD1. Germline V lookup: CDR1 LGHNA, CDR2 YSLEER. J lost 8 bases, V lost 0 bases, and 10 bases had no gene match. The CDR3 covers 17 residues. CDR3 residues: CASSQDFGQGARGTQYF. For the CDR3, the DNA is TGCGCCAGCAGCCAAGATTTCGGACAGGGGGCGCGGGGTACGCAGTATTTT.

DNA for the CDR3: TGCAGCGTTGTTCAGGGACAGGGTAGCAATCAGCCCCAGCATTTT. Amino acid sequence: CSVVQGQGSNQPQHF. The chain couples TRBV29-1 to TRBJ1-5; 9 bases map to TRBD1. CDR1 is SQVTM and CDR2 is ANQGSEA in the germline V gene. With 4 bases clipped from V and 0 bases from J, the junction kept 4 bases outside the gene matches. The CDR3 extends over 15 amino acids. Full variable domain (missing parts from reference TRBV29-1 and TRBJ1-5): SAVISQKPSRDICQRGTSLTIQCQVDSQVTMMFWYRQQPGQSLTLIATANQGSEATYESGFVIDKFPISRPNLTFSTLTVSNMSPEDSSIYLCSVVQGQGSNQPQHFGDGTRLSIL.

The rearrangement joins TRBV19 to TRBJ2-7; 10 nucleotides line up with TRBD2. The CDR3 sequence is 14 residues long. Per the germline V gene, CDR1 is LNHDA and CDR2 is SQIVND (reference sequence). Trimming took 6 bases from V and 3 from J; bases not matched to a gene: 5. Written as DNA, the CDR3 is TGTGCCAGTAGATCGGCTAGCGGGAGCTACGAGCAGTACTTC. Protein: CASRSASGSYEQYF.

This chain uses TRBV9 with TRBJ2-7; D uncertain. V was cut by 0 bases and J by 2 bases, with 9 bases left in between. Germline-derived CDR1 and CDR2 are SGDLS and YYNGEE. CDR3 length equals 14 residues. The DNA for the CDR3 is TGTGCCAGCAGCGTAGGCGGAAATACCTACGAGCAGTACTTC. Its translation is CASSVGGNTYEQYF.

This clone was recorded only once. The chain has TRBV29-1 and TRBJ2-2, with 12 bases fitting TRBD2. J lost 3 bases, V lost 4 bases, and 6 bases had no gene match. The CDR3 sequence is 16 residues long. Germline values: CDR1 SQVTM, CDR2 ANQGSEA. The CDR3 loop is CSVAGGLAGHTGELFF. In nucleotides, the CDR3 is TGCAGCGTTGCAGGGGGACTAGCGGGCCACACCGGGGAGCTGTTTTTT.

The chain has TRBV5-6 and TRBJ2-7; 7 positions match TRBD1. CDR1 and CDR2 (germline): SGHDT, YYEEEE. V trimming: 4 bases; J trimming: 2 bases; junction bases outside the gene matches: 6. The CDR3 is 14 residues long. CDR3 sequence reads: CASSQDRIAYEQYF. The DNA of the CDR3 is TGTGCCAGCAGCCAGGACAGGATCGCCTACGAGCAGTACTTC.

CDR3 nucleotide sequence: TGTGCCAGCAGCTCGTCACTGGCTGGAAACACCATATATTTT. Its protein product is CASSSSLAGNTIYF. The chain recombines TRBV5-4 with TRBJ1-3; D is ambiguous. V lost 3 bases and J 2 bases, leaving 9 bases between the germline ends. Germline V gene sequence: CDR1 SGHNT, CDR2 YYREEE (reference sequence). This CDR3 is built from 14 residues.

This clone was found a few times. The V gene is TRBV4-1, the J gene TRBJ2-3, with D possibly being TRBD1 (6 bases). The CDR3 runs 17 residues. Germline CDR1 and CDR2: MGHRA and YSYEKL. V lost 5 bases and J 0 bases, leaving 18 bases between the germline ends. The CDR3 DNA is TGCGCCAGCAGCAAAGGCGTCTCAGGGGCCAGCACAGATACGCAGTATTTT. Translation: CASSKGVSGASTDTQYF.

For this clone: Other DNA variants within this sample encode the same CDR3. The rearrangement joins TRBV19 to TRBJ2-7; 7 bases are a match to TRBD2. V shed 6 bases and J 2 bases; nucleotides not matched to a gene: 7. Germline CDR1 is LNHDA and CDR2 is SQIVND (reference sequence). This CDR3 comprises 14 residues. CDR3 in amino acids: CASSTSGGPYEQYF. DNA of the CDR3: TGTGCCAGTAGCACGTCGGGGGGTCCCTACGAGCAGTACTTC.

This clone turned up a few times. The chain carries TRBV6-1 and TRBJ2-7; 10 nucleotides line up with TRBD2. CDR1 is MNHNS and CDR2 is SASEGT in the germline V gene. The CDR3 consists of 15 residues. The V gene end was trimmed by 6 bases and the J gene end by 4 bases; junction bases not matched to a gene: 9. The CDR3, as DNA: TGTGCCAGCAGAGGACTAGCGGCAACCGAGTACGAGCAGTACTTC. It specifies CASRGLAATEYEQYF.

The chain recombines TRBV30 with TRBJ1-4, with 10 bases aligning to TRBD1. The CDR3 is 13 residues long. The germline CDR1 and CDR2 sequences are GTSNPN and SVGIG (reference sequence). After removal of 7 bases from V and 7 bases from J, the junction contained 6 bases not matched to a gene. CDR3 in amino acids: CASGTGVGEKLFF. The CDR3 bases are TGTGCCTCGGGGACAGGGGTAGGTGAAAAACTGTTTTTT.

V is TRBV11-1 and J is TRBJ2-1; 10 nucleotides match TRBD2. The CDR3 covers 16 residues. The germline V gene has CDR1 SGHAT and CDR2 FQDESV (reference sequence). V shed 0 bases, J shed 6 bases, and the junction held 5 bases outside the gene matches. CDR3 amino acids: CASSLAGLAGVNEQFF. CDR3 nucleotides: TGTGCCAGCAGCTTAGCGGGTCTAGCGGGAGTCAATGAGCAGTTCTTC. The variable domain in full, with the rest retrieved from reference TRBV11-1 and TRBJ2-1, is EAEVAQSPRYKITEKSQAVAFWCDPISGHATLYWYRQILGQGPELLVQFQDESVVDDSQLPKDRFSAERLKGVDSTLKIQPAELGDSAMYLCASSLAGLAGVNEQFFGPGTRLTVL.

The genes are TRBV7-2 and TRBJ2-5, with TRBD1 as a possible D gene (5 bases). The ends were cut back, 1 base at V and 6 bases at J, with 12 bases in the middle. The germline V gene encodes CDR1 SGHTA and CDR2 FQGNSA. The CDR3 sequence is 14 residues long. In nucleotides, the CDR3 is TGTGCCAGCAGCTTAGATAGGGGCCGCCAGACCCAGTACTTC. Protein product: CASSLDRGRQTQYF.

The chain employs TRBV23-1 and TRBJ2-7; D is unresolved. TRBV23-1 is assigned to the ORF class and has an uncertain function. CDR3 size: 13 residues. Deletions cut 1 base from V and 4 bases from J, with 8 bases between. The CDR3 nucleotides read TGCGCCAGCAGTCAATTTCGCGTATACGAGCAGTACTTC. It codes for CASSQFRVYEQYF.

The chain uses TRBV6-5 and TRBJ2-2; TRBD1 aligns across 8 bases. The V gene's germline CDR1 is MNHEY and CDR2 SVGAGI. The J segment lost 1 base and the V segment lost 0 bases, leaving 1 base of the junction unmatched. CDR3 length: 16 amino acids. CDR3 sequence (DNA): TGTGCCAGCAGTTACTCAGGACAGGGGAACACCGGGGAGCTGTTTTTT. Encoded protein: CASSYSGQGNTGELFF.

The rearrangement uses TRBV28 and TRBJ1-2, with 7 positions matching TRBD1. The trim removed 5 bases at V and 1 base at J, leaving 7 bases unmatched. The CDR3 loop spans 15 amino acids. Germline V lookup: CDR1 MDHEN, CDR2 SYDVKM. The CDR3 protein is CASSRPGTVNYGYTF. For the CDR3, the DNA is TGTGCCAGCAGTCGACCCGGGACAGTTAACTATGGCTACACCTTC.

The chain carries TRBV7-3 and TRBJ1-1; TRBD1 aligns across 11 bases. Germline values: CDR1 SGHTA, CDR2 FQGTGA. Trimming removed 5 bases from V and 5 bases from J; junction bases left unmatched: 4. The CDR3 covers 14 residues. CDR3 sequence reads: CASSRTGGRTEAFF. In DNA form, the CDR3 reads TGTGCCAGCAGCCGGACAGGGGGCAGGACTGAAGCTTTCTTT.

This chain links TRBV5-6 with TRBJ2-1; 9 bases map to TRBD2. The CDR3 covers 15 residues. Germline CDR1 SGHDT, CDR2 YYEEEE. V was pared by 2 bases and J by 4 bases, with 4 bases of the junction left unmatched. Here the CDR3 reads CASSFGTSRYNEQFF. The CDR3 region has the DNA TGTGCCAGCAGCTTTGGGACTAGCCGATACAATGAGCAGTTCTTC.

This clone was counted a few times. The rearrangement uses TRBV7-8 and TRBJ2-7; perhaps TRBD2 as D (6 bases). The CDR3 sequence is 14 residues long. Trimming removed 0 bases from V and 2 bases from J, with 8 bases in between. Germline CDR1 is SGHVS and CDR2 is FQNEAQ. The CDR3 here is CASSLAPGAYEQYF. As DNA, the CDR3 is TGTGCCAGCAGCTTAGCCCCGGGGGCCTACGAGCAGTACTTC. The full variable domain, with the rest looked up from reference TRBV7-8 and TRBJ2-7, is GAGVSQSPRYKVAKRGQDVALRCDPISGHVSLFWYQQALGQGPEFLTYFQNEAQLDKSGLPSDRFFAERPEGSVSTLKIQRTQQEDSAVYLCASSLAPGAYEQYFGPGTRLTVT.

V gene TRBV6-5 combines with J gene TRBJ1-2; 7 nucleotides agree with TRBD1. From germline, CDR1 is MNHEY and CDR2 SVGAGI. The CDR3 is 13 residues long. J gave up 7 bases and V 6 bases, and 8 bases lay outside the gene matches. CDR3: CASRATGPAGYTF. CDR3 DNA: TGTGCCAGCAGGGCGACAGGGCCGGCTGGCTACACCTTC.

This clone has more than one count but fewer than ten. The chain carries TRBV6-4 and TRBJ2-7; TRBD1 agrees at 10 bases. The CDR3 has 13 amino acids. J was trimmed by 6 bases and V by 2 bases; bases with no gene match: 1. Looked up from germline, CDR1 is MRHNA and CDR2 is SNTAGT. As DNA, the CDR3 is TGTGCCAGCAGTGACGGGGACAGGGGCGAGCAGTACTTC. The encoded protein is CASSDGDRGEQYF.

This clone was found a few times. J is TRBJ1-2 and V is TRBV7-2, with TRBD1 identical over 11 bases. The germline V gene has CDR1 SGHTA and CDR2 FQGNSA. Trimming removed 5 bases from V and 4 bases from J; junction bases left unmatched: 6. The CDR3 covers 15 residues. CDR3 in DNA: TGTGCCAGCAGCCCGCGGACAGGGGGCGGCTATGGCTACACCTTC. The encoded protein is CASSPRTGGGYGYTF.

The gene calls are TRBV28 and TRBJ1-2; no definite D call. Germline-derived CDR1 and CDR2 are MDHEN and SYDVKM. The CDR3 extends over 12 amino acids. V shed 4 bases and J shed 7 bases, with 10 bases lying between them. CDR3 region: CASSSSGSGYTF. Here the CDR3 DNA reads TGTGCCAGCAGTTCCTCCGGTAGTGGCTACACCTTC.

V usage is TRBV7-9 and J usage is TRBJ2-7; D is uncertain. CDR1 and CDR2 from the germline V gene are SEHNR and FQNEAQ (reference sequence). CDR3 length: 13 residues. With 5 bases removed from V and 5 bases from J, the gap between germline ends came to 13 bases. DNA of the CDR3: TGTGCCAGCAGCCCCCTCGGGTGGCACGAGCAGTACTTC. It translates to CASSPLGWHEQYF. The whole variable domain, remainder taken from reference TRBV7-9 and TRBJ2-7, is DTGVSQNPRHKITKRGQNVTFRCDPISEHNRLYWYRQTLGQGPEFLTYFQNEAQLEKSRLLSDRFSAERPKGSFSTLEIQRTEQGDSAMYLCASSPLGWHEQYFGPGTRLTVT.

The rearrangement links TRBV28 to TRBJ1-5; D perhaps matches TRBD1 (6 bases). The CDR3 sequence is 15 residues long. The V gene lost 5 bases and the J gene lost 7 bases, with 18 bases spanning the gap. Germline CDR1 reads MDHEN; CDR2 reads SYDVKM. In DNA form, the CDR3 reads TGTGCCAGCAGTCCCGTTTTGGGGGCACGGCAGCCCCAGCATTTT. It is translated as CASSPVLGARQPQHF.

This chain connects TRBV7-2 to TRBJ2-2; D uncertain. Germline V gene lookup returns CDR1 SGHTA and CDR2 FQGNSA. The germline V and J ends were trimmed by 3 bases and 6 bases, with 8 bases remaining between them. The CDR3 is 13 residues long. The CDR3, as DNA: TGTGCCAGCAGCTTTCGGGTCCCCGGGGAGCTGTTTTTT. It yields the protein CASSFRVPGELFF. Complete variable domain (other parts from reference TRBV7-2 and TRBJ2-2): GAGVSQSPSNKVTEKGKDVELRCDPISGHTALYWYRQSLGQGLEFLIYFQGNSAPDKSGLPSDRFSAERTGGSVSTLTIQRTQQEDSAVYLCASSFRVPGELFFGEGSRLTVL.

CDR3 region: CASSYPGTGAYEQYF. The CDR3 DNA sequence: TGTGCCAGCAGTTACCCCGGGACAGGAGCCTACGAGCAGTACTTC. The chain uses TRBV6-6 and TRBJ2-7; 8 bases line up with TRBD1. V gave up 2 bases and J gave up 2 bases; unmatched junction bases: 5. Germline values: CDR1 MNHNY, CDR2 SVGAGI (reference sequence). The CDR3 runs to 15 residues.

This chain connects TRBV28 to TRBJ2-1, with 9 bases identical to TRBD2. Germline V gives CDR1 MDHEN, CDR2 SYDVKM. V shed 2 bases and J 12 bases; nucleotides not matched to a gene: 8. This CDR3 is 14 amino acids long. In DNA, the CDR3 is TGTGCCAGCAGTTTAGGTAGCGGGAGATCTTCGCAGTTCTTC. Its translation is CASSLGSGRSSQFF.

This CDR3 is CASSPTSGEETQYF. CDR3 sequence (DNA): TGTGCCAGCTCACCAACTAGCGGGGAAGAGACCCAGTACTTC. V usage is TRBV18 and J usage is TRBJ2-5; the match to TRBD2 covers 10 bases. CDR1 is KGHSH and CDR2 is LQKENI in the germline V gene. The CDR3 is 14 residues long. With V trimmed by 2 bases and J by 3 bases, 0 bases remained unmatched.

CDR3 loop: CASSSASRSSPLHF. The CDR3 nucleotides are TGTGCCAGCAGTTCGGCCTCAAGGAGCTCACCCCTCCACTTT. The V and J genes are TRBV28 and TRBJ1-6; D is ambiguous. The germline V gene encodes CDR1 MDHEN and CDR2 SYDVKM. V was clipped by 4 bases and J by 10 bases, with 14 bases between them. This CDR3 has 14 residues.

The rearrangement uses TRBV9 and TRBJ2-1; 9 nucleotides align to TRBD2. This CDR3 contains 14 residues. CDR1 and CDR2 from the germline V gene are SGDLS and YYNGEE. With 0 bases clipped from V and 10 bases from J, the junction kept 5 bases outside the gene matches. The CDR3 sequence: CASSVGSGSWEQFF. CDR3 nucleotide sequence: TGTGCCAGCAGCGTAGGTAGCGGGAGTTGGGAGCAGTTCTTC.